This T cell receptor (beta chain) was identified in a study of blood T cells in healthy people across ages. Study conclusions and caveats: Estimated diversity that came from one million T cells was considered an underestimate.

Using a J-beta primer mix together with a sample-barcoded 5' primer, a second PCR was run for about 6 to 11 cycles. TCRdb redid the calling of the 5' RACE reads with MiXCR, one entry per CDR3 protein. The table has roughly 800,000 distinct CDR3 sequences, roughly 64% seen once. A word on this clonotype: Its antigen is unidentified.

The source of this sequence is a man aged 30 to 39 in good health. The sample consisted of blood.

The CDR3 region is CSARGGDRVNEQFF. The DNA of the CDR3 is TGCAGTGCTCGCGGCGGAGACAGGGTGAATGAGCAGTTCTTC. J is TRBJ2-1 and V is TRBV20-1, with 7 bases identical to TRBD1. The V segment lost 5 bases and the J segment 7 bases; nucleotides outside the gene matches: 11. Germline CDR1 is DFQATT and CDR2 is SNEGSKA (reference sequence). CDR3 length: 14 amino acids.